This record covers a single T cell receptor beta chain. Per germline, CDR1 MNHEY and CDR2 SVGEGT. V was pared by 2 bases and J by 2 bases, with 6 bases of the junction left unmatched. The CDR3 runs 16 residues. The data were obtained in a study of blood T cell repertoires in COVID-19. The overall study: Samples of COVID-19 (acute and convalescent) were obtained from the United States, Italy and Spain.

In the source study's methods: Amplification of reference gene primers provided the estimated nucleated cell counts. Using immunoSEQ multiplex PCR, the repertoire was profiled, and TCRdb retains in-frame clones only, with some absent. The D gene and trimming were derived from the DNA, and the V and J assignments and clone size from that table. In the table there are 250,000 to 350,000 clones, about 88% of which are singletons. V gene TRBV6-2 or TRBV6-3 combines with J gene TRBJ2-7; 10 bases align to TRBD2. This sequence was found in a woman aged 60-75 years with acute or convalescent COVID-19. The sequenced sample was peripheral blood. The CDR3 coding sequence is TGTGCCAGCAGTTACGAATCCCTAGCGGGGGCCTACGAGCAGTACTTC. Translating gives CASSYESLAGAYEQYF.